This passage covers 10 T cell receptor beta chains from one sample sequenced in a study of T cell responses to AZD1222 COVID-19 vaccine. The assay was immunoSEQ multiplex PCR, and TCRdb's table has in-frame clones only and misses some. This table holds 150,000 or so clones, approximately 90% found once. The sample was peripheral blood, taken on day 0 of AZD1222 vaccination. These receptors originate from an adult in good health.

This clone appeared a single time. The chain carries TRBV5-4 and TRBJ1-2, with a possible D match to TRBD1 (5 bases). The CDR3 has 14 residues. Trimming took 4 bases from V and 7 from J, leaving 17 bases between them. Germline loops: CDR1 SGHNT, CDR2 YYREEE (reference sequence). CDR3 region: CASSLQGQSAGYTF. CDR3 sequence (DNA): TGTGCCAGCAGCCTCCAGGGTCAGTCCGCTGGCTACACCTTC.

CDR3 nucleotides: TGTGCCAGTAGTAAGACCCCAAGCGGGATCATCTACGAGCAGTACTTC. Protein product: CASSKTPSGIIYEQYF. The chain combines TRBV19 with TRBJ2-7, with 7 bases that match TRBD2. This CDR3 is 16 amino acids long. J gave up 3 bases and V 4 bases, and 12 bases lay outside the gene matches. Per the germline V gene, CDR1 is LNHDA and CDR2 is SQIVND (reference sequence).

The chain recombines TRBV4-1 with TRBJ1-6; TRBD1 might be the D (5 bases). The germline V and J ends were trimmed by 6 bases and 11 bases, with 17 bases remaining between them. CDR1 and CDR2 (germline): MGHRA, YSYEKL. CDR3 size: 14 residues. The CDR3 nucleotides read TGCGCCAGCAGGCAGGGTTGGGGGAAGGCACCCCTCCACTTT. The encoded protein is CASRQGWGKAPLHF.

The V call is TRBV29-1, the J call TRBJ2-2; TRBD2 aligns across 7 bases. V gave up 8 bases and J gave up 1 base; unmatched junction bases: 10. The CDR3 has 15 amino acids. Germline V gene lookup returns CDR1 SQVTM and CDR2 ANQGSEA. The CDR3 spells CSFQGASGNTGELFF. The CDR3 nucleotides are TGCAGCTTCCAAGGGGCTAGCGGGAACACCGGGGAGCTGTTTTTT.

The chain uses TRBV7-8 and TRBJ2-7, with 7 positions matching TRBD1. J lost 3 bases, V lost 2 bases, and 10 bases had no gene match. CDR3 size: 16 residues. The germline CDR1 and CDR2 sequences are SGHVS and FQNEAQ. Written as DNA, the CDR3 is TGTGCCAGCAGCTTATTGGTGAGAGGGGGCGACTACGAGCAGTACTTC. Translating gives CASSLLVRGGDYEQYF.

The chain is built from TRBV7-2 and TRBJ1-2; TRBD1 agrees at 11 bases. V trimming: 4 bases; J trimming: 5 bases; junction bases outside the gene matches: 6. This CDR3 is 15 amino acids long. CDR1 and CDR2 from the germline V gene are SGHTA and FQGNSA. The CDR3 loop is CASSSPGTGGYGYTF. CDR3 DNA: TGTGCCAGCAGCTCTCCCGGGACAGGGGGGTATGGCTACACCTTC.

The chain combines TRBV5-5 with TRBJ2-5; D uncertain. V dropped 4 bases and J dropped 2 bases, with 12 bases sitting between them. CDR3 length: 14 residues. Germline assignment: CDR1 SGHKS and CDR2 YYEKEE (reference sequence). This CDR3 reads CASSPYREQETQYF. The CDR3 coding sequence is TGTGCCAGCAGCCCCTATAGGGAACAAGAGACCCAGTACTTC.

This CDR3 reads CASSHSFGGNYGYTF. The DNA of the CDR3 is TGTGCCAGCAGCCACTCTTTTGGAGGTAACTATGGCTACACCTTC. V and J are TRBV3-1 (or the pseudogene TRBV3-2) and TRBJ1-2; D not certain. CDR1 and CDR2 from the germline V gene are LGHDT and YNNKEL (reference sequence). The CDR3 is made up of 15 amino acids. Trimming shortened V by 3 bases and J by 1 base, and 12 bases separated the two germline ends.

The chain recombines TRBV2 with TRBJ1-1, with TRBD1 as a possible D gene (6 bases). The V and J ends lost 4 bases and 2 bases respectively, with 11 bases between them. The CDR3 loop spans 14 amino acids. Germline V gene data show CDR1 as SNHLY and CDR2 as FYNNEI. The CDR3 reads CASSARTANTEAFF. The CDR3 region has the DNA TGTGCCAGCAGTGCCCGGACAGCTAACACTGAAGCTTTCTTT.

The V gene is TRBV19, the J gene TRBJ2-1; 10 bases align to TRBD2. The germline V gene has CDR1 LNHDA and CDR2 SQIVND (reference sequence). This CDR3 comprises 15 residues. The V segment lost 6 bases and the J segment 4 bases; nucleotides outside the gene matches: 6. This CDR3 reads CASSIGLAEYNEQFF. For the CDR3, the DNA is TGTGCCAGTAGCATTGGACTAGCGGAGTACAATGAGCAGTTCTTC.